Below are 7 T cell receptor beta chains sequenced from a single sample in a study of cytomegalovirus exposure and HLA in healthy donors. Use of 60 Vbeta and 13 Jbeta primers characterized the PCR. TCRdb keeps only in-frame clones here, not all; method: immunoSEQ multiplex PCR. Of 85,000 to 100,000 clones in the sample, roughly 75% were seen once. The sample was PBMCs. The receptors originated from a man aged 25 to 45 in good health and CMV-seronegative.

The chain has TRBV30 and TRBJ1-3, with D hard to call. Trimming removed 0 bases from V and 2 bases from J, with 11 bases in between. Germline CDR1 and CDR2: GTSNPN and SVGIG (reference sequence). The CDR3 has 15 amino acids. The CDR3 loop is CAWSVGSSPGNTIYF. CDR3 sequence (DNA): TGTGCCTGGAGTGTCGGGAGCTCTCCTGGAAACACCATATATTTT.

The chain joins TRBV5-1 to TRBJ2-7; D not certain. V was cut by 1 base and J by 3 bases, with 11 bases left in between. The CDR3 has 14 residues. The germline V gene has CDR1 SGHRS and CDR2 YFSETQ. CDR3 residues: CASSLYQGGYEQYF. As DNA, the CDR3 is TGCGCCAGCAGCTTGTATCAAGGCGGCTACGAGCAGTACTTC. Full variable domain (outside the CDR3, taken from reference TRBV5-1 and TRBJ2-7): KAGVTQTPRYLIKTRGQQVTLSCSPISGHRSVSWYQQTPGQGLQFLFEYFSETQRNKGNFPGRFSGRQFSNSRSEMNVSTLELGDSALYLCASSLYQGGYEQYFGPGTRLTVT.

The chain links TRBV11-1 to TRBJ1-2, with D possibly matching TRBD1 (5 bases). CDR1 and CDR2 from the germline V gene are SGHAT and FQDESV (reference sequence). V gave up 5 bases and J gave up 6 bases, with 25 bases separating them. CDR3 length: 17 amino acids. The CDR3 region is CASSSLPGTPPGDGYTF. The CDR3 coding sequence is TGTGCCAGCAGCAGCCTTCCCGGGACGCCTCCGGGGGATGGCTACACCTTC.

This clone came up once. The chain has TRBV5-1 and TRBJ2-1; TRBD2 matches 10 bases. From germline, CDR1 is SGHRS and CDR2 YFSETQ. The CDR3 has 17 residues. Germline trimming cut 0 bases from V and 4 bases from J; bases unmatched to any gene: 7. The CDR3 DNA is TGCGCCAGCAGCTTGGCCAATAGCGGGAGGTCTTACAATGAGCAGTTCTTC. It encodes CASSLANSGRSYNEQFF.

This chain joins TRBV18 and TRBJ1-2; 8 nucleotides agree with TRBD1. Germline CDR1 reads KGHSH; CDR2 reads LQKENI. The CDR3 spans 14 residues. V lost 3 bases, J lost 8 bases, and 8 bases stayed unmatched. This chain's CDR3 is CASSPLGQGSGYTF. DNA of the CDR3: TGTGCCAGCTCACCCCTAGGACAGGGATCAGGCTACACCTTC.

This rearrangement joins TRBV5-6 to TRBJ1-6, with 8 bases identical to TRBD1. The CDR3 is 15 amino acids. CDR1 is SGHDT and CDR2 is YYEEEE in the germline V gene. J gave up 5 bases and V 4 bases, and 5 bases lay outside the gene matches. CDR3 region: CASSPPDRDNSPLHF. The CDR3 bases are TGTGCCAGCAGCCCACCGGACAGGGATAATTCACCCCTCCACTTT. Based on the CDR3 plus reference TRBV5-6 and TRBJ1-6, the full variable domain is DAGVTQSPTHLIKTRGQQVTLRCSPKSGHDTVSWYQQALGQGPQFIFQYYEEEERQRGNFPDRFSGHQFPNYSSELNVNALLLGDSALYLCASSPPDRDNSPLHFGNGTRLTVT.

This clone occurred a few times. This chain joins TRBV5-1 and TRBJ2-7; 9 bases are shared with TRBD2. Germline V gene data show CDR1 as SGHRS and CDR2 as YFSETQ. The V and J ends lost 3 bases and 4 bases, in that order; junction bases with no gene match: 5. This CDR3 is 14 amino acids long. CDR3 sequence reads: CASSSSGVVYEQYF. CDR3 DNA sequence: TGCGCCAGCAGCTCTAGCGGGGTGGTGTACGAGCAGTACTTC.